This entry lists 16 T cell receptor beta chains sequenced from one sample in a study of blood T cell repertoires in COVID-19. TCRdb keeps only in-frame clones here, not all; method: immunoSEQ multiplex PCR. Of roughly 190,000 clones in the sample, roughly nine tenths are singletons; the top ten hold 7%. The specimen was peripheral blood. Receptor source: a woman aged 80 or older in a cohort sampled during active or convalescent COVID-19.

There are a few counts of this clone. The chain recombines TRBV10-1 with TRBJ2-4; D is possibly TRBD1 (5 bases). This CDR3 has 13 amino acids. Germline lookup yields CDR1 WNHNN and CDR2 SYGVQD (reference sequence). V dropped 6 bases and J dropped 10 bases, with 16 bases sitting between them. CDR3 in amino acids: CASSEHPRDIQYF. The CDR3 DNA is TGCGCCAGCAGCGAGCACCCCAGGGATATTCAGTACTTC.

The rearrangement uses TRBV5-1 and TRBJ1-6; D gene ambiguous. This CDR3 comprises 15 residues. CDR1 and CDR2 (germline): SGHRS, YFSETQ. Trimming pared 5 bases from V and 6 bases from J, leaving 15 bases between. The CDR3 loop is CASSHRQGSNSPLHF. The CDR3 nucleotides are TGCGCCAGCAGTCATCGACAAGGGAGTAATTCACCCCTCCACTTT. Supplemented by reference TRBV5-1 and TRBJ1-6, the full variable domain reads KAGVTQTPRYLIKTRGQQVTLSCSPISGHRSVSWYQQTPGQGLQFLFEYFSETQRNKGNFPGRFSGRQFSNSRSEMNVSTLELGDSALYLCASSHRQGSNSPLHFGNGTRLTVT.

This clone showed up just a few times. The V and J genes are TRBV5-1 and TRBJ1-2, with a tentative D call TRBD1 (6 bases). The length of the CDR3 is 13 residues. V dropped 0 bases and J dropped 8 bases, with 11 bases sitting between them. Germline V gene lookup returns CDR1 SGHRS and CDR2 YFSETQ. CDR3 in DNA: TGCGCCAGCAGCTTGGCAGGGGCAGGGGGCTACACCTTC. It is translated as CASSLAGAGGYTF.

The chain combines TRBV7-8 with TRBJ1-1; 7 bases agree with TRBD1. The CDR3 has 16 amino acids. Germline V gives CDR1 SGHVS, CDR2 FQNEAQ. Germline trimming cut 1 base from V and 4 bases from J; bases unmatched to any gene: 9. The CDR3 DNA is TGTGCCAGCAGCTTAGGGGCAGGGGGTCCGGGCACTGAAGCTTTCTTT. Protein: CASSLGAGGPGTEAFF. Combining the CDR3 with reference TRBV7-8 and TRBJ1-1 gives the whole variable domain GAGVSQSPRYKVAKRGQDVALRCDPISGHVSLFWYQQALGQGPEFLTYFQNEAQLDKSGLPSDRFFAERPEGSVSTLKIQRTQQEDSAVYLCASSLGAGGPGTEAFFGQGTRLTVV.

The chain joins TRBV27 to TRBJ2-2; TRBD1 is a possible D gene (6 bases). CDR3 length: 14 residues. Germline CDR1 and CDR2: MNHEY and SMNVEV (reference sequence). V was trimmed by 6 bases and J by 0 bases, leaving 8 bases between them. The CDR3 sequence is CASRGQSNTGELFF. The CDR3 nucleotides are TGTGCCAGCAGGGGACAATCGAACACCGGGGAGCTGTTTTTT.

The chain links TRBV19 to TRBJ1-5, with D hard to call. The CDR3 spans 15 residues. V was trimmed by 4 bases and J by 5 bases, leaving 15 bases between them. CDR1 is LNHDA and CDR2 is SQIVND in the germline V gene (reference sequence). DNA for the CDR3: TGTGCCAGTAGTACCCAAGGAGGGAAGCATCAGCCCCAGCATTTT. It encodes CASSTQGGKHQPQHF.

This rearrangement joins TRBV19 to TRBJ2-1; 7 bases line up with TRBD2. Germline trimming cut 3 bases from V and 10 bases from J; bases unmatched to any gene: 15. Germline lookup yields CDR1 LNHDA and CDR2 SQIVND (reference sequence). This CDR3 comprises 16 residues. DNA for the CDR3: TGTGCCAGTAGTATGATGGGCGGGGGTACAAGGACCGAGCAGTTCTTC. Protein product: CASSMMGGGTRTEQFF.

This rearrangement joins TRBV10-2 to TRBJ1-2; 9 bases agree with TRBD1. After removal of 1 base from V and 7 bases from J, the junction contained 7 bases not matched to a gene. The CDR3 is 15 residues long. Germline loops: CDR1 WSHSY, CDR2 SAAADI. CDR3 nucleotide sequence: TGCGCCAGCAGTGAGTGGAGGACAGGGGTCGGTGGCTACACCTTC. Protein sequence: CASSEWRTGVGGYTF.

This clone occurred a few times. The genes are TRBV28 and TRBJ2-7; TRBD1 agrees at 11 bases. This CDR3 is built from 13 residues. Looked up from germline, CDR1 is MDHEN and CDR2 is SYDVKM. The trim removed 4 bases at V and 6 bases at J, leaving 2 bases unmatched. CDR3 in amino acids: CASSWTGGGEQYV. The CDR3 bases are TGTGCCAGCAGTTGGACAGGGGGCGGCGAGCAGTACGTC.

The V and J genes are TRBV9 and TRBJ2-3; 13 bases align to TRBD2. Trimming removed 0 bases from V and 5 bases from J; junction bases left unmatched: 3. CDR3 length: 16 amino acids. Germline CDR1 is SGDLS and CDR2 is YYNGEE. The CDR3 sequence: CASSVGTSGSLDTQYF. In DNA form, the CDR3 reads TGTGCCAGCAGCGTAGGGACTAGCGGGAGTTTAGATACGCAGTATTTT. The complete variable domain, with remaining parts taken from reference TRBV9 and TRBJ2-3, reads DSGVTQTPKHLITATGQRVTLRCSPRSGDLSVYWYQQSLDQGLQFLIQYYNGEERAKGNILERFSAQQFPDLHSELNLSSLELGDSALYFCASSVGTSGSLDTQYFGPGTRLTVL.

This chain links TRBV2 with TRBJ2-1; TRBD1 matches at 8 bases. Trimming removed 4 bases from V and 8 bases from J; junction bases left unmatched: 10. This CDR3 is 15 amino acids long. Germline loops: CDR1 SNHLY, CDR2 FYNNEI. This CDR3 is CASSAHRDRIYEQFF. The CDR3 DNA is TGTGCCAGCAGTGCTCATCGGGACAGGATTTATGAGCAGTTCTTC.

This sequence joins TRBV30 and TRBJ1-1; the D is unclear. There are 13 residues in the CDR3. The germline V gene has CDR1 GTSNPN and CDR2 SVGIG (reference sequence). Trimming removed 5 bases at V and 1 base at J, with 11 bases between. Written as DNA, the CDR3 is TGTGCCTGGCGCCGAACAGAGAACACTGAAGCTTTCTTT. Encoded protein: CAWRRTENTEAFF.

The V call is TRBV5-5, the J call TRBJ1-1; D possibly corresponds to TRBD1 (5 bases). The germline V gene has CDR1 SGHKS and CDR2 YYEKEE (reference sequence). Trimming removed 0 bases from V and 6 bases from J, with 12 bases in between. The length of the CDR3 is 14 residues. CDR3 residues: CASSLVGWGAEAFF. The CDR3 DNA reads as TGTGCCAGCAGCTTGGTTGGGTGGGGGGCTGAAGCTTTCTTT.

The rearrangement uses TRBV6-2 or TRBV6-3 and TRBJ1-2; the match to TRBD1 covers 8 bases. Trimming removed 4 bases from V and 8 bases from J; junction bases left unmatched: 21. Germline V gene sequence: CDR1 MNHEY, CDR2 SVGEGT. CDR3 length: 18 amino acids. This CDR3 is CASSSLLVPGRDRMGYTF. For the CDR3, the DNA is TGTGCCAGCAGTTCCCTTTTGGTCCCGGGACGGGACAGGATGGGCTACACCTTC.

The chain links TRBV28 to TRBJ1-2; D unresolved. Trimming left V 7 bases short and J 0 bases short, with 24 bases between. Per germline, CDR1 MDHEN and CDR2 SYDVKM. The CDR3 sequence is 18 residues long. The CDR3 loop reads CASKQRGGGHPANYGYTF. The DNA for the CDR3 is TGTGCCAGCAAGCAACGCGGTGGAGGGCATCCTGCTAACTATGGCTACACCTTC.

This clone has just one count. The rearrangement joins TRBV18 to TRBJ1-5, with TRBD1 matching over 9 bases. Germline trimming cut 4 bases from V and 4 bases from J; bases unmatched to any gene: 8. Germline CDR1 KGHSH, CDR2 LQKENI. This CDR3 has 16 residues. This CDR3 is CASSQADRGVNQPQHF. The CDR3 nucleotides read TGTGCCAGCTCACAAGCCGACAGGGGGGTTAATCAGCCCCAGCATTTT. Together with reference TRBV18 and TRBJ1-5, the CDR3 gives the full variable domain: NAGVMQNPRHLVRRRGQEARLRCSPMKGHSHVYWYRQLPEEGLKFMVYLQKENIIDESGMPKERFSAEFPKEGPSILRIQQVVRGDSAAYFCASSQADRGVNQPQHFGDGTRLSIL.